This T cell receptor (beta chain) was documented in a study of beta chain features in type 1 diabetes. Study-level points and caveats: Type 1 diabetes patients had VDJ junctions that carried fewer insertions and more deletions. Naive, central memory and Treg TCRB repertoires seemed to resemble each other more closely in patients than they did in healthy donors.

Sorting that relied on CD45RO/CCR7/CD25/CD127/CD95/CD27 yielded CD4+ naive, central memory, regulatory and stem cell-like memory cells. Germline-derived CDR1 and CDR2 are SEHNR and FQNEAQ (reference sequence). This CDR3 is built from 17 residues. Trimming cost V 5 bases and J 0 bases; bases outside gene matches: 9. Sequencing targeted expressed TCRB transcripts, as all isolated RNA had been reverse transcribed. TCRdb keeps only in-frame clones here, not all; method: immunoSEQ multiplex PCR. The table has about 900,000 clones, about a sixth seen once; the top ten hold 0.02% to 0.025%. A remark on this clone: Its antigen is still unknown.

This chain uses TRBV7-9 with TRBJ1-3; 8 bases match TRBD1. This receptor was taken from a woman aged 18-29 years in good health. The sequenced sample consisted of naive CD4+ T cells from blood. The CDR3 coding sequence is TGTGCCAGCAGCCGTTCTGGACAGGGAAACTCTGGAAACACCATATATTTT. Protein: CASSRSGQGNSGNTIYF.